These 2 T cell receptor beta chains share one sample of origin, sequenced in a study of control samples from healthy donors and cancer patients. Method: immunoSEQ multiplex PCR; TCRdb's copy keeps in-frame clones and lacks some. The sample comprises 200,000 to 250,000 clones, roughly 94% of which are singletons, and more than 1.3% rests with the top ten. Input material: blood. These receptors all stem from a man aged 50 to 59 in good health.

The rearrangement links TRBV5-6 to TRBJ2-1; no reliable D call. The V gene lost 0 bases and the J gene lost 4 bases, with 5 bases spanning the gap. CDR1 and CDR2 from the germline V gene are SGHDT and YYEEEE. This CDR3 comprises 13 residues. CDR3 nucleotide sequence: TGTGCCAGCAGCTTGGTAGGGTACAATGAGCAGTTCTTC. Amino acids: CASSLVGYNEQFF.

CDR3 nucleotide sequence: TGCGCCAGCAGCTTCCGGGGGGCTGAAGCTTTCTTT. This encodes CASSFRGAEAFF. V gene TRBV5-1 combines with J gene TRBJ1-1; D possibly corresponds to TRBD1 (5 bases). Germline CDR1 SGHRS, CDR2 YFSETQ. Deletions cut 2 bases from V and 6 bases from J, with 8 bases between. This CDR3 region has 12 residues.